This T cell receptor (beta chain) is drawn from a study of regulatory T cells in long-lasting Graves disease. Regarding time point: newly diagnosed GD, antithyroid drugs for less than 3 months. RNA isolated from PBMCs was used to make the TCR library. It was by American Thyroid Association guidelines that Graves' disease was diagnosed. Both iRepertoire HTBI primers and Arm-PCR of CDR3 regions were used to build the TCR beta libraries. TCRdb fed the multiplex PCR reads into MiXCR, producing one record per CDR3 protein. In the table there are 400,000 to 450,000 distinct CDR3 sequences, about 15% of which are singletons. Germline V lookup: CDR1 MNHNS, CDR2 SASEGT. This CDR3 is built from 16 residues. V was clipped by 4 bases and J by 2 bases; unmatched bases: 11. The data also belong to a second study, concerning T cells in Graves' hyperthyroidism and ophthalmopathy.

The chain couples TRBV6-1 to TRBJ2-7, with 7 bases aligning to TRBD1. This TCR was sampled from a woman between 25 and 40 years old with Graves disease. The source was peripheral blood mononuclear cells (PBMCs), collected at new diagnosis, from a patient treated with antithyroid drugs. The CDR3 sequence is CASSGGGGAIPYEQYF. CDR3 DNA: TGTGCCAGCAGTGGAGGGGGCGGAGCAATACCCTACGAGCAGTACTTC.